A selection of T cell receptor beta chains follows, all from one sample in a study of cytomegalovirus exposure and HLA in healthy donors. The protocol was immunoSEQ multiplex PCR, while the TCRdb copy is restricted to in-frame clones and leaves out a portion. This repertoire shows about 140,000 clones, about 74% found once; its top ten account for around 3.2%. Source material: PBMCs. These TCRs come from a man aged 40-49 years in good health and CMV-seronegative. The CDR3 runs from the conserved cysteine through the conserved F or W. The order of the fields is clone size, D gene, V gene, J gene, CDR3 protein, CDR3 DNA. A D gene is named only where the DNA matches it firmly. Rows give clone size only sometimes, using once, few, many, or a class for an expanded clone.

clone_size: NA; d_call: TRBD1; v_call: TRBV27; j_call: TRBJ2-1; cdr3_aa: CASSWTGNEQFF; cdr3_nt: TGTGCCAGCAGTTGGACAGGGAATGAGCAGTTCTTC
clone_size: NA; d_call: NA; v_call: TRBV9; j_call: TRBJ2-3; cdr3_aa: CASSVGLPADTQYF; cdr3_nt: TGTGCCAGCAGCGTAGGACTCCCCGCGGATACGCAGTATTTT
clone_size: NA; d_call: NA; v_call: TRBV12-5; j_call: TRBJ2-3; cdr3_aa: CASGPGWAAGTQYF; cdr3_nt: TGTGCTAGTGGCCCGGGCTGGGCGGCGGGTACGCAGTATTTT
clone_size: NA; d_call: NA; v_call: TRBV5-1; j_call: TRBJ1-1; cdr3_aa: CASSLDRLNTEAFF; cdr3_nt: TGCGCCAGCAGCTTGGACAGATTGAACACTGAAGCTTTCTTT
clone_size: NA; d_call: TRBD2; v_call: TRBV5-1; j_call: TRBJ2-3; cdr3_aa: CASSKTPGLAGVSSSTDTQYF; cdr3_nt: TGCGCCAGCAGCAAGACTCCGGGACTAGCGGGGGTATCCTCTAGCACAGATACGCAGTATTTT
clone_size: few; d_call: TRBD1; v_call: TRBV18; j_call: TRBJ1-1; cdr3_aa: CASSPGQSTEAFF; cdr3_nt: TGTGCCAGCTCACCGGGACAGAGCACTGAAGCTTTCTTT
clone_size: NA; d_call: NA; v_call: TRBV7-9; j_call: TRBJ2-3; cdr3_aa: CASSSGGAWGTQYF; cdr3_nt: TGTGCCAGCAGCAGTGGGGGGGCATGGGGAACGCAGTATTTT
clone_size: once; d_call: TRBD2; v_call: TRBV25-1; j_call: TRBJ2-7; cdr3_aa: CASGGLANYEQYF; cdr3_nt: TGTGCCAGCGGCGGACTAGCGAACTACGAGCAGTACTTC
clone_size: NA; d_call: NA; v_call: TRBV9; j_call: TRBJ1-4; cdr3_aa: CASSPGWGEDTNEKLFF; cdr3_nt: TGTGCCAGCAGCCCGGGTTGGGGGGAGGACACTAATGAAAAACTGTTTTTT
clone_size: NA; d_call: NA; v_call: TRBV18; j_call: TRBJ2-7; cdr3_aa: CASSPVSGAYEQYF; cdr3_nt: TGTGCCAGCTCACCAGTTTCAGGTGCCTACGAGCAGTACTTC
clone_size: NA; d_call: NA; v_call: TRBV7-2; j_call: TRBJ2-1; cdr3_aa: CASSLGPNNEQFF; cdr3_nt: TGTGCCAGCAGCTTAGGGCCGAACAATGAGCAGTTCTTC
clone_size: NA; d_call: NA; v_call: TRBV7-8; j_call: TRBJ1-2; cdr3_aa: CASSLATEWRNYGYTF; cdr3_nt: TGTGCCAGCAGCTTAGCCACCGAATGGAGGAACTATGGCTACACCTTC
clone_size: NA; d_call: TRBD1; v_call: TRBV4-1; j_call: TRBJ1-4; cdr3_aa: CASSPAGTGGLNEKLFF; cdr3_nt: TGCGCCAGCAGCCCGGCAGGGACAGGGGGCCTCAATGAAAAACTGTTTTTT
clone_size: NA; d_call: TRBD1; v_call: TRBV29-1; j_call: TRBJ1-1; cdr3_aa: CSGQGSPYTEAFF; cdr3_nt: TGCAGCGGACAGGGGAGCCCCTACACTGAAGCTTTCTTT
clone_size: few; d_call: NA; v_call: TRBV28; j_call: TRBJ1-1; cdr3_aa: CASSLSVGGQDTEAFF; cdr3_nt: TGTGCCAGCAGTTTATCGGTGGGGGGTCAGGACACTGAAGCTTTCTTT
clone_size: NA; d_call: NA; v_call: TRBV9; j_call: TRBJ2-2; cdr3_aa: CASSPRGLDTGELFF; cdr3_nt: TGTGCCAGCAGCCCCCGAGGGCTCGACACCGGGGAGCTGTTTTTT
clone_size: NA; d_call: NA; v_call: TRBV5-1; j_call: TRBJ2-3; cdr3_aa: CASSLLGGGTDTQYF; cdr3_nt: TGCGCCAGCAGCTTGCTAGGGGGGGGAACAGATACGCAGTATTTT
clone_size: NA; d_call: TRBD1; v_call: TRBV5-1; j_call: TRBJ1-2; cdr3_aa: CASSPGRDRVHYGYTF; cdr3_nt: TGCGCCAGCAGCCCCGGCCGGGACAGAGTACACTATGGCTACACCTTC
clone_size: NA; d_call: TRBD1; v_call: TRBV4-1; j_call: TRBJ2-7; cdr3_aa: CASSRTLQGLSRYEQYF; cdr3_nt: TGCGCCAGCAGCCGAACTCTACAGGGGTTGAGTAGGTACGAGCAGTACTTC
clone_size: once; d_call: TRBD1; v_call: TRBV27; j_call: TRBJ1-1; cdr3_aa: CASSLSNGQGNTEAFF; cdr3_nt: TGTGCCAGCAGTTTATCTAACGGACAGGGGAACACTGAAGCTTTCTTT
clone_size: few; d_call: TRBD1; v_call: TRBV7-9; j_call: TRBJ1-4; cdr3_aa: CASSFGDRNEKLFF; cdr3_nt: TGTGCCAGCAGCTTCGGGGACAGAAATGAAAAACTGTTTTTT
clone_size: once; d_call: NA; v_call: TRBV5-5; j_call: TRBJ1-5; cdr3_aa: CASSAGFNQPQHF; cdr3_nt: TGTGCCAGCAGCGCGGGGTTCAATCAGCCCCAGCATTTT
clone_size: NA; d_call: NA; v_call: TRBV27; j_call: TRBJ1-5; cdr3_aa: CASSRYRGNQPQHF; cdr3_nt: TGTGCCAGCAGCCGTTACAGGGGCAATCAGCCCCAGCATTTT
clone_size: NA; d_call: TRBD2; v_call: TRBV5-1; j_call: TRBJ2-1; cdr3_aa: CASHGLERYNEQFF; cdr3_nt: TGCGCCAGCCACGGACTAGAACGGTACAATGAGCAGTTCTTC
clone_size: NA; d_call: TRBD1; v_call: TRBV7-2; j_call: TRBJ1-5; cdr3_aa: CASSFDRGHQPQHF; cdr3_nt: TGTGCCAGCAGCTTCGACAGGGGGCATCAGCCCCAGCATTTT
clone_size: NA; d_call: NA; v_call: TRBV12-2; j_call: TRBJ2-3; cdr3_aa: CASRLARPSTDTQYF; cdr3_nt: TGTGCAAGTCGCTTAGCGCGTCCCTCCACAGATACGCAGTATTTT
clone_size: NA; d_call: TRBD2; v_call: TRBV30; j_call: TRBJ2-1; cdr3_aa: CAWTQGGLAGQEQFF; cdr3_nt: TGTGCCTGGACACAGGGAGGACTAGCGGGACAGGAGCAGTTCTTC
clone_size: NA; d_call: NA; v_call: TRBV7-2; j_call: TRBJ1-2; cdr3_aa: CASSLLGAGEGYTF; cdr3_nt: TGTGCCAGCAGCTTACTCGGGGCAGGGGAGGGCTACACCTTC
clone_size: NA; d_call: NA; v_call: TRBV30; j_call: TRBJ2-3; cdr3_aa: CAWSGGQSTDTQYF; cdr3_nt: TGTGCCTGGAGTGGGGGGCAGAGCACAGATACGCAGTATTTT
clone_size: NA; d_call: NA; v_call: TRBV7-2; j_call: TRBJ2-7; cdr3_aa: CASSPLLDSYEQYF; cdr3_nt: TGTGCCAGCAGCCCACTACTGGACTCCTACGAGCAGTACTTC
clone_size: NA; d_call: NA; v_call: TRBV28; j_call: TRBJ1-5; cdr3_aa: CCSFNEGFSNQPQHF; cdr3_nt: TGTTGCTCTTTCAACGAGGGTTTTAGCAATCAGCCCCAGCATTTT
clone_size: NA; d_call: TRBD1; v_call: TRBV30; j_call: TRBJ1-5; cdr3_aa: CAYTDRANQPQHF; cdr3_nt: TGTGCCTACACGGACAGGGCCAATCAGCCCCAGCATTTT
clone_size: NA; d_call: TRBD1; v_call: TRBV28; j_call: TRBJ1-5; cdr3_aa: CASRLAGTGDYQPQHF; cdr3_nt: TGTGCCAGCAGGTTGGCCGGGACAGGGGATTATCAGCCCCAGCATTTT
clone_size: NA; d_call: NA; v_call: TRBV27; j_call: TRBJ2-1; cdr3_aa: CASSFSGSDTHEQFF; cdr3_nt: TGTGCCAGCAGTTTTTCCGGGAGTGATACCCATGAGCAGTTCTTC
clone_size: NA; d_call: NA; v_call: TRBV6-1; j_call: TRBJ2-7; cdr3_aa: CASISPTPEQYF; cdr3_nt: TGTGCCAGCATTTCCCCGACTCCCGAGCAGTACTTC
clone_size: NA; d_call: NA; v_call: TRBV19; j_call: TRBJ2-7; cdr3_aa: CASAPWGEGEQYF; cdr3_nt: TGTGCCAGTGCGCCGTGGGGAGAGGGCGAGCAGTACTTC
clone_size: NA; d_call: TRBD2; v_call: TRBV11-3; j_call: TRBJ2-2; cdr3_aa: CASSLEGRTSGLGYSGELFF; cdr3_nt: TGTGCCAGCAGCTTGGAAGGGAGGACTAGCGGTCTAGGGTATTCTGGGGAGCTGTTTTTT
clone_size: NA; d_call: NA; v_call: TRBV4-2; j_call: TRBJ2-3; cdr3_aa: CASSQDGVAAYTDTQYF; cdr3_nt: TGTGCCAGCAGCCAAGACGGGGTAGCGGCCTACACAGATACGCAGTATTTT
clone_size: NA; d_call: TRBD1; v_call: TRBV2; j_call: TRBJ2-7; cdr3_aa: CASRLTGWKMGEQYF; cdr3_nt: TGTGCCAGCAGGCTGACAGGGTGGAAGATGGGCGAGCAGTACTTC
clone_size: NA; d_call: NA; v_call: TRBV11-3; j_call: TRBJ2-7; cdr3_aa: CASSTQGTGTVEQYF; cdr3_nt: TGTGCCAGCAGCACACAGGGGACTGGCACCGTTGAGCAGTACTTC
clone_size: NA; d_call: TRBD1; v_call: TRBV30; j_call: TRBJ1-1; cdr3_aa: CAWRDRGRTEAFF; cdr3_nt: TGTGCCTGGAGGGACAGGGGAAGGACTGAAGCTTTCTTT
clone_size: NA; d_call: NA; v_call: TRBV5-1; j_call: TRBJ1-6; cdr3_aa: CASSQDLGGSYNSPLHF; cdr3_nt: TGCGCCAGCAGCCAAGACCTGGGAGGCTCCTATAATTCACCCCTCCACTTT
clone_size: NA; d_call: TRBD2; v_call: TRBV4-3; j_call: TRBJ2-5; cdr3_aa: CASSQDNDWAGGQETQYF; cdr3_nt: TGCGCCAGCAGCCAAGATAACGACTGGGCGGGGGGACAAGAGACCCAGTACTTC
clone_size: NA; d_call: TRBD1; v_call: TRBV5-6; j_call: TRBJ1-4; cdr3_aa: CASSSETGPYNEKLFF; cdr3_nt: TGTGCCAGCAGCTCCGAGACAGGGCCCTATAATGAAAAACTGTTTTTT
clone_size: NA; d_call: TRBD2; v_call: TRBV10-3; j_call: TRBJ2-7; cdr3_aa: CAISDRGLAFEQYF; cdr3_nt: TGTGCCATCAGTGATCGGGGACTAGCCTTCGAGCAGTACTTC
clone_size: NA; d_call: TRBD2; v_call: TRBV6-6; j_call: TRBJ2-7; cdr3_aa: CASSYRAGGSTYEQYF; cdr3_nt: TGTGCCAGCAGTTATCGGGCGGGAGGGTCCACCTACGAGCAGTACTTC
clone_size: NA; d_call: TRBD1; v_call: TRBV18; j_call: TRBJ1-4; cdr3_aa: CASSPPTGVPYEKLFF; cdr3_nt: TGTGCCAGCTCACCACCAACAGGGGTCCCTTATGAAAAACTGTTTTTT
clone_size: NA; d_call: NA; v_call: TRBV6-1; j_call: TRBJ1-2; cdr3_aa: CASSDSAGVGYTF; cdr3_nt: TGTGCCAGCAGTGACTCGGCAGGGGTTGGCTACACCTTC
clone_size: NA; d_call: TRBD2; v_call: TRBV14; j_call: TRBJ2-7; cdr3_aa: CASSQERTGEGTKEQYF; cdr3_nt: TGTGCCAGCAGCCAAGAGAGGACCGGTGAGGGGACTAAGGAGCAGTACTTC
clone_size: few; d_call: NA; v_call: TRBV29-1; j_call: TRBJ2-3; cdr3_aa: CSVDGTTSTDTQYF; cdr3_nt: TGCAGCGTCGATGGGACAACCAGCACAGATACGCAGTATTTT